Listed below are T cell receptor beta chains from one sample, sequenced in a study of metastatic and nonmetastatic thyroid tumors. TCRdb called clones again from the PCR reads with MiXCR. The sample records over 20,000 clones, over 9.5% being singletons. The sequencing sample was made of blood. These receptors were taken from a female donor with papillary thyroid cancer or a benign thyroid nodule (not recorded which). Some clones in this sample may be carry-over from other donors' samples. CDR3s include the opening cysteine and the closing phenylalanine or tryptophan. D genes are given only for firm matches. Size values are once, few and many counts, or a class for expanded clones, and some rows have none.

TGCAGTGCTACGCCTATACAGGGGTTCTATGGCTACACCTTC | CSATPIQGFYGYTF | TRBV20-1 | TRBD1 | many | TRBJ1-2
TGCGCCAGCAGCTTGGACCAGGGGGCGATCAATGAGCAGTTCTTC | CASSLDQGAINEQFF | TRBV5-1 | TRBD1 | many | TRBJ2-1
TGTGCCAGCAGCGCCACTAGGGTAAACACTGAAGCTTTCTTT | CASSATRVNTEAFF | TRBV9 | NA | many | TRBJ1-1
TGTGCCAGCAGTTTCGTGGAAGGGTCCTACAATGAGCAGTTCTTC | CASSFVEGSYNEQFF | TRBV28 | NA | many | TRBJ2-1
TGTGCCAGCAGTTTTGCCGGCTACAATGAGCAGTTCTTC | CASSFAGYNEQFF | TRBV12-3/TRBV12-4 | NA | many | TRBJ2-1
TGTGCCAGCGAGCGGGATCGGGATACGCAGTATTTT | CASERDRDTQYF | TRBV12-3/TRBV12-4 | TRBD2 | NA | TRBJ2-3
TGCAGTGCCCAGACAGACTACGAGCAGTACTTC | CSAQTDYEQYF | TRBV20-1 | NA | few | TRBJ2-7
TGTGCCAGCAGGGTGGGACAGGGTAGCCAAGAGACCCAGTACTTC | CASRVGQGSQETQYF | TRBV6-1 | TRBD1 | few | TRBJ2-5
TGTGCCAGCAGCCCAACTAGGGACGGTTACAATGAGCAGTTCTTC | CASSPTRDGYNEQFF | TRBV7-3 | NA | many | TRBJ2-1
TGTGCCAGTTCGGAGGGAGTCTACAATGAGCAGTTCTTC | CASSEGVYNEQFF | TRBV5-5 | NA | many | TRBJ2-1
TGCAGTGCCGATACTAGCGGGAGGGCAAGGGGTGAGCAGTTCTTC | CSADTSGRARGEQFF | TRBV20-1 | TRBD2 | many | TRBJ2-1
TGTGCCAGCAGCCTACCGGGACAGGGAATCTTATGGGAAAAACTGTTTTTT | CASSLPGQGILWEKLFF | TRBV7-9 | TRBD1 | NA | TRBJ1-4
TGTGCCAGCAGCCAAGCGGGGGTTCCCACAGATACTCAGTATTTT | CASSQAGVPTDTQYF | TRBV7-3 | TRBD2 | NA | TRBJ2-3
TGCAGTGCTAGAGATGAGATAGCGGGATACAATGAGCAGTTCTTC | CSARDEIAGYNEQFF | TRBV20-1 | TRBD2 | many | TRBJ2-1
TGTGCCAGCAGTTACTCGAGGGCCGGGCCTGGAAACACCATATATTTT | CASSYSRAGPGNTIYF | TRBV6-5 | NA | medium-sized | TRBJ1-3
TGTGCCAGTAGTATAGGCGACAGGGTCAATCAGCCCCAGCATTTT | CASSIGDRVNQPQHF | TRBV19 | TRBD1 | many | TRBJ1-5
TGTGCCAGCAGCCTTTTGGCTGGGCAAAGCTCCTACGAGCAGTACTTC | CASSLLAGQSSYEQYF | TRBV6-1 | NA | medium-sized | TRBJ2-7
TGCAGTGCTAGGGACCGATTTTACAGCCTTGAAGCTTTCTTT | CSARDRFYSLEAFF | TRBV20-1 | NA | once | TRBJ1-1
TGTGCCAGCAGTTTATCTAGTAGCGGGGTCTACAATGAGCAGTTCTTC | CASSLSSSGVYNEQFF | TRBV28 | TRBD2 | many | TRBJ2-1
TGTGCCAGCAGTGAACCAGGAGAGATGGCCTACGAGCAGTACTTC | CASSEPGEMAYEQYF | TRBV25-1 | NA | medium-sized | TRBJ2-7
TGTGCCAGCAGTTACAGGACAGGGGGCGACGAGCAGTACTTC | CASSYRTGGDEQYF | TRBV6-2/TRBV6-3 | TRBD1 | medium-sized | TRBJ2-7
TGTGCCAGCAGTTTAAACGGAAACACTGAAGCTCTCTTT | CASSLNGNTEALF | TRBV12-3/TRBV12-4 | NA | NA | TRBJ1-1
TGTGCCAGCAGTACAGGCTACTCTGGAAACACCATATATTTT | CASSTGYSGNTIYF | TRBV27 | NA | medium-sized | TRBJ1-3
TGTGCCAGCAGCGAAGGGGGACTAGCGGGAGTGAGCTCTGGGGCCAACGTCCTGACTTTC | CASSEGGLAGVSSGANVLTF | TRBV4-2 | TRBD2 | many | TRBJ2-6
TGCGCCAGCAGCCCCGAGGGACAGTCCTCTGGAAACACCATATATTTT | CASSPEGQSSGNTIYF | TRBV5-1 | TRBD1 | many | TRBJ1-3
TGTGCCAGCAGCCAGCTCTCTGGGGGACTGTTTTTT | CASSQLSGGLFF | TRBV3-1 | NA | many | TRBJ1-4
TGTGCCAGTAGTTTGGGGCAGTCGAATCAGCCCCAGCATTTT | CASSLGQSNQPQHF | TRBV19 | NA | many | TRBJ1-5
TGTGCCAGTAGGGGGAGCCAACCGGGACAGACCCAGTACTTC | CASRGSQPGQTQYF | TRBV19 | NA | many | TRBJ2-5
TGCAGTGCTAGGGCTTCCGGGACAGCCCTGGCTCCCTTC | CSARASGTALAPF | TRBV20-1 | TRBD1 | many | TRBJ1-2
TGTGCCAGCAGCTTTAACCAGGGACAAGAGACCCAGTACTTC | CASSFNQGQETQYF | TRBV5-6 | NA | many | TRBJ2-5
TGTGCCAGCATGGCAGGGGATGCCTTAAATGAAAAACTGTTTTTT | CASMAGDALNEKLFF | TRBV2 | NA | many | TRBJ1-4
TGTGCCAGCAGCACCGGGACACTGAACACCGGGGAGCTGTTTTTT | CASSTGTLNTGELFF | TRBV7-2 | NA | many | TRBJ2-2
TGCAGTGCTAGAGATGGGGGGACTATCACAGATACGCAGTATTTT | CSARDGGTITDTQYF | TRBV20-1 | TRBD2 | many | TRBJ2-3
TGTGCCAGCAGTCCCCCCACAGGGATAGTCGATAGCAATCAGCCCCAGCATTTT | CASSPPTGIVDSNQPQHF | TRBV6-2/TRBV6-3 | NA | few | TRBJ1-5
TGCAGTGCTGTCCCCGGACAGGGTCCCCCTAACACTGAAGCTTTCTTT | CSAVPGQGPPNTEAFF | TRBV20-1 | TRBD1 | many | TRBJ1-1
TGTGCCAGCAGTCCAACAGGGGTAAACACCGGGGAGCTGTTTTTT | CASSPTGVNTGELFF | TRBV28 | TRBD1 | few | TRBJ2-2
TGCGCCAGCAGCTTCCGGGACAGGGGGCCCCGGCAGCCCCAGCATTTT | CASSFRDRGPRQPQHF | TRBV5-1 | TRBD1 | many | TRBJ1-5
TGTGCCAGCAGCCGACTAGCGGGGGCCATGAACACCGGGGAGCTGTTTTTT | CASSRLAGAMNTGELFF | TRBV6-2/TRBV6-3 | TRBD2 | many | TRBJ2-2
TGTGCCAGCAGTTCACATTGGGGAGAACAGCCCCAGCATTTT | CASSSHWGEQPQHF | TRBV28 | NA | few | TRBJ1-5
TGTGCCAGCAGCTTTAACACTAACTATGGCTACACCTTC | CASSFNTNYGYTF | TRBV11-2 | NA | many | TRBJ1-2
TGTGCCAGCAGCTTCGGGACCGATGGGGGCTACACCTTC | CASSFGTDGGYTF | TRBV7-9 | NA | many | TRBJ1-2
TGTGCCAGCAGCTACAGAGTTACAGCTAACTATGGCTACACCTTC | CASSYRVTANYGYTF | TRBV3-1 | NA | many | TRBJ1-2
TGTGCCAGCAGAACACTCGGGGGCACTGAAGCTTTCTTT | CASRTLGGTEAFF | TRBV2 | NA | many | TRBJ1-1
TGTGCCAGCAGCTTGGTTCTAGCGGGGGCCTACGAGCAGTACTTC | CASSLVLAGAYEQYF | TRBV5-4 | TRBD2 | many | TRBJ2-7
TGCGCCAGCAGCCAAGCGGGGGACTACTATGGCTACACCTTC | CASSQAGDYYGYTF | TRBV4-1 | NA | NA | TRBJ1-2
TGCGCCAGCAGTGACTGGTCCACGGGAATGGAGCTGTTTTTT | CASSDWSTGMELFF | TRBV10-1 | NA | few | TRBJ2-2
TGTGCCAGCAGTGAAGAGGCAGGGGATGGCTACACCTTC | CASSEEAGDGYTF | TRBV6-4 | NA | many | TRBJ1-2
TGCGCCAGCAGCTTTAGCGGAGAGACCCAGTACTTC | CASSFSGETQYF | TRBV5-1 | NA | many | TRBJ2-5
TGTGCCAGCAGTCTCTTGATGGACTCCTACGAGCAGTACTTC | CASSLLMDSYEQYF | TRBV27 | NA | medium-sized | TRBJ2-7
TGTGCCAGCAGAGACAGGGTATCAAATTCACCCCTCCACTTT | CASRDRVSNSPLHF | TRBV2 | TRBD1 | many | TRBJ1-6
TGTGCCAGCAGTTTCCCCCCACAGTGGAGCTCCTACAATGAGCAGTTCTTC | CASSFPPQWSSYNEQFF | TRBV12-3/TRBV12-4 | NA | medium-sized | TRBJ2-1
TGTGCCAGCAGCTTAGACGGTGGTCGGGGGGGCTACACCTTC | CASSLDGGRGGYTF | TRBV11-2 | NA | few | TRBJ1-2
TGTGCCAGCACCGAAAGGGAGGGAAGGGGCGGAGAGCAGTACTTC | CASTEREGRGGEQYF | TRBV6-1 | TRBD2 | medium-sized | TRBJ2-7
TGCGCCAGCACCCCAGGACAGTCTCCGGTGGGAGAGACCCAGTACTTC | CASTPGQSPVGETQYF | TRBV5-1 | NA | many | TRBJ2-5
TGTGCCAGCAGTTACATCGCTGAAGCTTTCTTT | CASSYIAEAFF | TRBV6-2/TRBV6-3 | NA | many | TRBJ1-1